This record concerns one TCR beta chain sequence. The same CDR3 arises from other DNA sequences in this sample as well. Profiled with immunoSEQ multiplex PCR; TCRdb holds only in-frame clones, not every one. The sample lists approximately 94,000 clones; about 88% were seen once. This sample was taken from a study of blood T cell repertoires in COVID-19. Germline V gives CDR1 KGHSH, CDR2 LQKENI. V was trimmed by 3 bases and J by 5 bases, leaving 7 bases between them. CDR3 length: 13 residues. Sequenced input: peripheral blood. V usage is TRBV18 and J usage is TRBJ1-4; D not resolved. The receptor's source is a man aged 25-45 years in a cohort sampled during active COVID-19. The CDR3 is CASSPLSNEKLFF. CDR3 DNA sequence: TGTGCCAGCTCACCTCTCTCGAATGAAAAACTGTTTTTT.